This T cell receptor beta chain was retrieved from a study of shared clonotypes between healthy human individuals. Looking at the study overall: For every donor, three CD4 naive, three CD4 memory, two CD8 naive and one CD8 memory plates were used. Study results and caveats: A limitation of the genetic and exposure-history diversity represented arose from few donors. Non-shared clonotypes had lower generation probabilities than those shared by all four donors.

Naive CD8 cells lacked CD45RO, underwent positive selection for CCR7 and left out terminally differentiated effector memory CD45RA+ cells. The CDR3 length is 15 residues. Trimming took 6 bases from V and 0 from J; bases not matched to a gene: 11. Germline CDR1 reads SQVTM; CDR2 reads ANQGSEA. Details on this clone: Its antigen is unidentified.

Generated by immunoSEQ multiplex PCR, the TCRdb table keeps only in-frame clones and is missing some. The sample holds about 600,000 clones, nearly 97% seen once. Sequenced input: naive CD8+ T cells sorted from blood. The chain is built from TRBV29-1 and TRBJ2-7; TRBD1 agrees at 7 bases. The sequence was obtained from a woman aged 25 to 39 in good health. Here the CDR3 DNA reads TGCAGCGTGGGACACAGGGGATTTGTCTCCTACGAGCAGTACTTC. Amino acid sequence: CSVGHRGFVSYEQYF.